Detailed here is one T cell receptor beta chain. The antigen is unknown. These data belong to a study of cytomegalovirus exposure and HLA in healthy donors. Trimming removed 3 bases from V and 0 bases from J, with 5 bases in between. The CDR3 loop spans 13 amino acids. The germline V gene has CDR1 SGHTA and CDR2 FQGTGA. Findings and limits, study-wide: Cytomegalovirus association was listed for 170 or so TCR beta chains.

Use of 60 Vbeta and 13 Jbeta primers characterized the PCR. Method: immunoSEQ multiplex PCR; TCRdb's copy keeps in-frame clones and lacks some. There are about 140,000 clones in the sample; approximately 80% occur only once, and approximately 8.2% lies in the top ten. Sequenced sample: PBMCs. The clonotype was recovered from a woman aged 45-59 years in good health and CMV-seropositive. This chain uses TRBV7-3 with TRBJ1-1; D uncertain. The CDR3 here is CASSFGLNTEAFF. The CDR3 coding sequence is TGTGCCAGCAGCTTCGGTCTGAACACTGAAGCTTTCTTT.